The 15 T cell receptor beta chains presented below share a single source sample, sequenced in a study of a mutant IDH1 vaccine in newly diagnosed glioma. Sequencing was performed with immunoSEQ multiplex PCR; in TCRdb, only in-frame clones are kept and a portion is missing. The sample includes 110,000 or so clones, almost 90% of them seen just once. These receptors' antigens are unknown. Sample time point: week 11, during vaccination. Every vaccine dose comprised 300 ug of mutant IDH1 20-mer peptide plus topical imiquimod. The sample consisted of PBMCs, taken from a glioma patient whose treatment included an IDH1 peptide vaccine. The receptor source for this set is a woman aged 45-65 years with glioma.

This sequence joins TRBV4-1 and TRBJ1-4; 8 nucleotides line up with TRBD1. The CDR3 is 15 residues long. Losses at the gene ends were 4 bases for V and 5 bases for J; bases not matched to a gene: 6. CDR1 is MGHRA and CDR2 is YSYEKL in the germline V gene. CDR3 nucleotides: TGCGCCAGCAGCCCTCCGAGACAGGGGAATGAAAAACTGTTTTTT. It translates to CASSPPRQGNEKLFF.

The chain has TRBV30 and TRBJ2-7; D possibly corresponds to TRBD1 (5 bases). The V end lost 2 bases, the J end lost 0 bases, and 11 bases lay between the germline ends. Germline V gives CDR1 GTSNPN, CDR2 SVGIG (reference sequence). The CDR3 length is 14 residues. As DNA, the CDR3 is TGTGCCTGGAGTACGGACATTCGCTCCTACGAGCAGTACTTC. As protein: CAWSTDIRSYEQYF.

This clone was observed a handful of times. V gene TRBV18 combines with J gene TRBJ2-7; 7 positions match TRBD2. The trim removed 6 bases at V and 5 bases at J, leaving 10 bases unmatched. In germline, CDR1 is KGHSH, CDR2 LQKENI. This CDR3 spans 14 amino acids. For the CDR3, the DNA is TGTGCCAGCTCCCCGACGAGCGGGGCGGACGAGCAGTACTTC. The encoded protein is CASSPTSGADEQYF. The whole variable domain, filled in from reference TRBV18 and TRBJ2-7, reads NAGVMQNPRHLVRRRGQEARLRCSPMKGHSHVYWYRQLPEEGLKFMVYLQKENIIDESGMPKERFSAEFPKEGPSILRIQQVVRGDSAAYFCASSPTSGADEQYFGPGTRLTVT.

V usage is TRBV5-5 and J usage is TRBJ1-5; no definite D call. With 0 bases removed from V and 2 bases from J, the gap between germline ends came to 9 bases. The germline V gene encodes CDR1 SGHKS and CDR2 YYEKEE (reference sequence). The CDR3 sequence is 15 residues long. CDR3 nucleotides: TGTGCCAGCAGCTTGGAGGTACTAGGCAATCAGCCCCAGCATTTT. It specifies CASSLEVLGNQPQHF. Drawing the rest from reference TRBV5-5 and TRBJ1-5, the complete variable domain is DAGVTQSPTHLIKTRGQQVTLRCSPISGHKSVSWYQQVLGQGPQFIFQYYEKEERGRGNFPDRFSARQFPNYSSELNVNALLLGDSALYLCASSLEVLGNQPQHFGDGTRLSIL.

The V gene is TRBV11-3, the J gene TRBJ2-7; D is perhaps TRBD2 (6 bases). CDR3 size: 13 residues. The V gene lost 2 bases and the J gene lost 6 bases, with 11 bases spanning the gap. Germline V gene data show CDR1 as SGHNT and CDR2 as YENEEA. In nucleotides, the CDR3 is TGTGCCAGCAGCTTAAACGAGGGAGGCGAGCAGTACTTC. Protein product: CASSLNEGGEQYF. Variable domain in full (rest from reference TRBV11-3 and TRBJ2-7): EAGVVQSPRYKIIEKKQPVAFWCNPISGHNTLYWYLQNLGQGPELLIRYENEEAVDDSQLPKDRFSAERLKGVDSTLKIQPAELGDSAVYLCASSLNEGGEQYFGPGTRLTVT.

This sequence joins TRBV6-1 and TRBJ1-1; 8 bases align to TRBD1. The germline V gene has CDR1 MNHNS and CDR2 SASEGT. With 5 bases clipped from V and 3 bases from J, the junction kept 5 bases outside the gene matches. The CDR3 covers 14 residues. In DNA form, the CDR3 reads TGTGCCAGCAGTACGACAGGGGTCTACACTGAAGCTTTCTTT. It specifies CASSTTGVYTEAFF.

The rearrangement uses TRBV30 and TRBJ1-6, with D unresolved. This CDR3 spans 13 amino acids. The V gene lost 3 bases and the J gene lost 7 bases, with 10 bases spanning the gap. CDR1 is GTSNPN and CDR2 is SVGIG in the germline V gene (reference sequence). The CDR3 region is CAWRKQINSPLHF. The CDR3 coding sequence is TGTGCCTGGAGAAAACAGATAAATTCACCCCTCCACTTT.

The chain carries TRBV6-6 and TRBJ1-3; D is unclear. V was clipped by 6 bases and J by 1 base, with 13 bases between them. This CDR3 spans 15 amino acids. Germline V lookup: CDR1 MNHNY, CDR2 SVGAGI (reference sequence). This chain's CDR3 is CASSSPGFSGNTIYF. In DNA form, the CDR3 reads TGTGCCAGCAGCTCCCCGGGATTTTCTGGAAACACCATATATTTT.

The V call is TRBV19, the J call TRBJ1-5; D is unclear. Between the trimmed V and J ends, which lost 1 base and 1 base, there was a span of 5 bases. This CDR3 contains 14 residues. The germline gives CDR1 LNHDA, CDR2 SQIVND (reference sequence). CDR3 DNA sequence: TGTGCCAGTAGTATAGTAGGCAGCAATCAGCCCCAGCATTTT. Its protein product is CASSIVGSNQPQHF.

The V and J genes are TRBV11-2 and TRBJ2-1, with D hard to call. There are 13 residues in the CDR3. The V gene's germline CDR1 is SGHAT and CDR2 FQNNGV. Deletions cut 8 bases from V and 4 bases from J, with 12 bases between. CDR3 in amino acids: CASVDGPYNEQFF. CDR3 nucleotides: TGTGCCAGCGTTGATGGCCCTTACAATGAGCAGTTCTTC. Variable domain in full (rest from reference TRBV11-2 and TRBJ2-1): EAGVAQSPRYKIIEKRQSVAFWCNPISGHATLYWYQQILGQGPKLLIQFQNNGVVDDSQLPKDRFSAERLKGVDSTLKIQPAKLEDSAVYLCASVDGPYNEQFFGPGTRLTVL.

The chain uses TRBV28 and TRBJ1-1; possible D gene TRBD1, 6 bases. CDR3 length: 14 residues. Germline values: CDR1 MDHEN, CDR2 SYDVKM. V lost 8 bases and J 0 bases, leaving 13 bases between the germline ends. CDR3 bases: TGTGCCAGCCGACAGGTCCACATGAACACTGAAGCTTTCTTT. The encoded protein is CASRQVHMNTEAFF.

The chain uses TRBV9 and TRBJ2-3; no definite D call. Trimming removed 2 bases at V and 1 base at J, with 11 bases between. The CDR3 extends over 15 amino acids. Germline CDR1 reads SGDLS; CDR2 reads YYNGEE. The CDR3, as DNA: TGTGCCAGCAGCGTGGGGAACGGGCGCACAGATACGCAGTATTTT. It is translated as CASSVGNGRTDTQYF.

This chain uses TRBV7-8 with TRBJ2-7; D may match TRBD1 or TRBD2 (5 bases each). The CDR3 is 14 residues long. Per germline, CDR1 SGHVS and CDR2 FQNEAQ. V was pared by 5 bases and J by 1 base, with 12 bases between. DNA for the CDR3: TGTGCCAGCAGCCCTGGGACGGTTTCCTACGAGCAGTACTTC. It encodes CASSPGTVSYEQYF.

The chain links TRBV28 to TRBJ2-7, with 10 bases that match TRBD2. The germline V gene encodes CDR1 MDHEN and CDR2 SYDVKM. J lost 3 bases, V lost 8 bases, and 10 bases had no gene match. This CDR3 spans 15 amino acids. The CDR3 DNA reads TGTGCCAGCCACACCCCACTAGCGGGACGCTACGAGCAGTACTTC. This codes for CASHTPLAGRYEQYF.

This sequence joins TRBV6-6 and TRBJ1-4, with D possibly being TRBD1 (5 bases). Trimming removed 7 bases from V and 8 bases from J, with 17 bases in between. The germline gives CDR1 MNHNY, CDR2 SVGAGI (reference sequence). The CDR3 consists of 14 residues. CDR3 in amino acids: CASIRREVGEKLFF. Written as DNA, the CDR3 is TGTGCCAGCATCCGCAGGGAAGTGGGAGAAAAACTGTTTTTT.